These 20 T cell receptor beta chains share one sample of origin, sequenced in a study of beta chain features in type 1 diabetes. Regarding the study as a whole: For Type 1 diabetes patients, all four CD4+ subsets carried TCRB CDR3s that were moderately but significantly shorter.

Antigens for these TCRs are unknown. TCRB transcripts that were expressed got sequenced, as all of the isolated RNA had been reverse transcribed. Using immunoSEQ multiplex PCR, the repertoire was profiled, and TCRdb retains in-frame clones only, with some absent. The data hold 300,000 to 350,000 clones, with about a tenth observed a single time. The sequenced sample was central memory CD4+ T cells from blood. Receptors were obtained from a man aged 25-40 years with type 1 diabetes.

Only a few counts were recorded for this clone. The chain employs TRBV19 and TRBJ1-1; tentative D call: TRBD1 (6 bases). This CDR3 is built from 14 residues. Germline V gene data show CDR1 as LNHDA and CDR2 as SQIVND (reference sequence). V lost 9 bases and J 1 base, leaving 15 bases between the germline ends. The CDR3 spells CASLTQGRNTEAFF. CDR3 bases: TGTGCCAGCTTGACCCAGGGGAGGAACACTGAAGCTTTCTTT.

This rearrangement joins TRBV7-2 to TRBJ2-3, with a tentative D call TRBD2 (6 bases). V lost 3 bases and J 0 bases, leaving 13 bases between the germline ends. The CDR3 covers 16 residues. Germline V CDR1 and CDR2: SGHTA, FQGNSA. CDR3 in amino acids: CASSFGLTKSTDTQYF. As DNA, the CDR3 is TGTGCCAGCAGCTTCGGACTAACAAAAAGCACAGATACGCAGTATTTT.

This clone was counted only a few times. This chain links TRBV29-1 with TRBJ2-5; D call uncertain. Germline assignment: CDR1 SQVTM and CDR2 ANQGSEA. The ends were cut back, 4 bases at V and 4 bases at J, with 10 bases in the middle. The CDR3 spans 12 residues. The CDR3 bases are TGCAGCGTTGGCCAGCTTTCAGAGACCCAGTACTTC. Protein sequence: CSVGQLSETQYF.

This clone was detected only a few times. J is TRBJ1-5 and V is TRBV6-5, with 7 bases lining up with TRBD1. Germline values: CDR1 MNHEY, CDR2 SVGAGI. CDR3 length: 15 residues. Trimming at V came to 5 bases and at J to 5 bases, leaving 9 bases not matched to a gene. The CDR3 region has the DNA TGTGCCAGCAGTCCGTCAACAGGGGCCTATCAGCCCCAGCATTTT. This sequence encodes CASSPSTGAYQPQHF.

Ten or more counts support this clone. The CDR3 DNA reads as TGTGCCAGCAGCAAAGGAGAGACAGGGAGAGGCTACACCTTC. Its protein is CASSKGETGRGYTF. The V gene is TRBV21-1, the J gene TRBJ1-2; TRBD1 was called by the table and not checked on the DNA. TRBV21-1 is termed a pseudogene. The CDR3 sequence is 14 residues long.

The V call is TRBV5-4, the J call TRBJ2-2, with no clear D. V was pared by 4 bases and J by 0 bases, with 13 bases between. The germline CDR1 and CDR2 sequences are SGHNT and YYREEE (reference sequence). CDR3 length: 16 residues. The chain's CDR3 is CASSRYLAANTGELFF. The CDR3 nucleotides read TGTGCCAGCAGCCGATACTTAGCAGCGAACACCGGGGAGCTGTTTTTT.

The J gene is TRBJ1-2, the V gene TRBV30; D ambiguous. Deletions cut 7 bases from V and 1 base from J, with 13 bases between. Germline V gene sequence: CDR1 GTSNPN, CDR2 SVGIG (reference sequence). The CDR3 has 13 residues. CDR3 region: CASKRGGNYGYTF. The DNA for the CDR3 is TGTGCCTCCAAACGGGGTGGTAACTATGGCTACACCTTC.

Concerning this clone: This CDR3 is also generated by other DNA sequences in the sample. V usage is TRBV5-1 and J usage is TRBJ2-3; 10 bases fit TRBD1. This CDR3 has 15 residues. V was clipped by 4 bases and J by 3 bases; unmatched bases: 5. CDR1 is SGHRS and CDR2 is YFSETQ in the germline V gene. In DNA, the CDR3 is TGCGCCAGCAGCGCCGGACAGGGGGTAACAGATACGCAGTATTTT. Amino acid sequence: CASSAGQGVTDTQYF. Together with reference TRBV5-1 and TRBJ2-3, the CDR3 gives the full variable domain: KAGVTQTPRYLIKTRGQQVTLSCSPISGHRSVSWYQQTPGQGLQFLFEYFSETQRNKGNFPGRFSGRQFSNSRSEMNVSTLELGDSALYLCASSAGQGVTDTQYFGPGTRLTVL.

V is TRBV7-9 and J is TRBJ2-1; D uncertain. There are 13 residues in the CDR3. Trimming took 5 bases from V and 10 from J, leaving 15 bases between them. In germline, CDR1 is SEHNR, CDR2 FQNEAQ (reference sequence). Here the CDR3 reads CASSLGQPTEQFF. The CDR3 DNA is TGTGCCAGCAGCCTAGGGCAACCTACCGAGCAGTTCTTC.

This clone was observed a handful of times. The chain recombines TRBV5-4 with TRBJ2-7; weak D call: TRBD1 (6 bases). V lost 3 bases and J 4 bases, leaving 17 bases between the germline ends. This CDR3 is built from 15 residues. Germline CDR1 SGHNT, CDR2 YYREEE (reference sequence). The CDR3 here is CASSSRQAFEYEQYF. The CDR3 nucleotides read TGTGCCAGCAGCTCCAGACAGGCATTCGAGTACGAGCAGTACTTC.

This clone has a handful of counts. The chain uses TRBV29-1 and TRBJ1-2, with a tentative D call TRBD1 (6 bases). Germline CDR1 and CDR2: SQVTM and ANQGSEA. Trimming left V 4 bases short and J 2 bases short, with 20 bases between. CDR3 length: 16 residues. CDR3 region: CSVGFGGRGGNYGYTF. CDR3 nucleotide sequence: TGCAGCGTTGGATTCGGAGGCAGGGGAGGGAACTATGGCTACACCTTC.

This rearrangement joins TRBV7-2 to TRBJ2-4; TRBD1 is a possible D gene (5 bases). This CDR3 contains 15 residues. Trimming left V 4 bases short and J 5 bases short, with 15 bases between. Germline CDR1 and CDR2: SGHTA and FQGNSA. The chain's CDR3 is CASSWVAQGENIQYF. The CDR3 nucleotides are TGTGCCAGCAGCTGGGTAGCACAAGGGGAAAACATTCAGTACTTC.

This clone showed up many times. This sequence joins TRBV4-3 and TRBJ2-3, with 7 bases fitting TRBD1. V shed 0 bases, J shed 14 bases, and the junction held 8 bases outside the gene matches. The CDR3 totals 13 residues. Germline loops: CDR1 LGHNA, CDR2 YSLEER. CDR3 region: CASSQDSKDRPYF. The CDR3 coding sequence is TGCGCCAGCAGCCAAGATAGTAAGGACAGGCCGTATTTT.

The table lists this clone with many counts. The genes are TRBV28 and TRBJ2-7; the D gene is possibly TRBD1 (6 bases). The V gene's germline CDR1 is MDHEN and CDR2 SYDVKM. Trimming removed 4 bases from V and 2 bases from J, with 12 bases in between. This CDR3 has 14 amino acids. The CDR3 DNA sequence: TGTGCCAGCAGTTCCGGGACAAGGCCCTACGAGCAGTACTTC. Amino acid sequence: CASSSGTRPYEQYF.

This clone appeared a few times. The chain combines TRBV5-1 with TRBJ2-1; TRBD2 matches 10 bases. V lost 0 bases to trimming and J lost 8 bases; unmatched junction nucleotides: 8. The CDR3 covers 16 residues. Germline lookup yields CDR1 SGHRS and CDR2 YFSETQ. In DNA, the CDR3 is TGCGCCAGCAGCTTGGACCGACTAGCGGGTTGGGATGAGCAGTTCTTC. It codes for CASSLDRLAGWDEQFF.

This clone was observed a handful of times. The chain carries TRBV6-6 and TRBJ1-2; D might be TRBD1 (5 bases). This CDR3 has 15 residues. Trimming left V 6 bases short and J 4 bases short, with 18 bases between. Per germline, CDR1 MNHNY and CDR2 SVGAGI (reference sequence). For the CDR3, the DNA is TGTGCCAGCAGGCCAGGGAACGGAGAATCCTATGGCTACACCTTC. This gives the protein CASRPGNGESYGYTF.

The gene calls are TRBV5-1 and TRBJ1-1; perhaps TRBD1 as D (6 bases). The V gene lost 0 bases and the J gene lost 1 base, with 10 bases spanning the gap. The CDR3 totals 15 residues. Per the germline V gene, CDR1 is SGHRS and CDR2 is YFSETQ. CDR3 loop: CASSLVQGGNTEAFF. The CDR3 nucleotides read TGCGCCAGCAGCTTGGTACAGGGAGGGAACACTGAAGCTTTCTTT.

A few counts support this clone. The rearrangement links TRBV29-1 to TRBJ1-3, with D unclear. The V gene lost 3 bases and the J gene lost 4 bases, with 16 bases spanning the gap. This CDR3 is built from 15 residues. Germline lookup yields CDR1 SQVTM and CDR2 ANQGSEA. The CDR3 sequence is CSVEDRRVAGNTIYF. The CDR3 DNA is TGCAGCGTTGAGGATCGACGGGTGGCAGGAAACACCATATATTTT.

The chain couples TRBV2 to TRBJ2-7; 10 nucleotides agree with TRBD1. After removal of 7 bases from V and 2 bases from J, the junction contained 5 bases not matched to a gene. Germline V gives CDR1 SNHLY, CDR2 FYNNEI. This CDR3 is 14 amino acids long. The CDR3 region has the DNA TGTGCCAGCATCCAAGACAGGGGGCCCTACGAGCAGTACTTC. Encoded protein: CASIQDRGPYEQYF.

J is TRBJ1-2 and V is TRBV11-2; no reliable D call. The V and J ends lost 1 base and 4 bases respectively, with 13 bases between them. Per germline, CDR1 SGHAT and CDR2 FQNNGV. The CDR3 sequence is 15 residues long. CDR3 in DNA: TGTGCCAGCAGCTTAGCTAGGAACGAGGTCTATGGCTACACCTTC. Its protein product is CASSLARNEVYGYTF.